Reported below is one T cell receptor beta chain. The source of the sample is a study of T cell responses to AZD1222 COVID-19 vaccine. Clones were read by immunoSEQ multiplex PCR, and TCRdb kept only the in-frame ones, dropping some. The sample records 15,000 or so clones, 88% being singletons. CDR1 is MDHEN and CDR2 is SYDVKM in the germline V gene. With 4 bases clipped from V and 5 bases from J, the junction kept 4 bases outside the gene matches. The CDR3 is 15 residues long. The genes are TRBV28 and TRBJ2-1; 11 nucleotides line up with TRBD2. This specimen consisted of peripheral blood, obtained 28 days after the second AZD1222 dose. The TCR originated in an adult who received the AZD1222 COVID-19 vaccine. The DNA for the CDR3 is TGTGCCAGCAGTTCCTCGGGACTAGCGGACAATGAGCAGTTCTTC. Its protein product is CASSSSGLADNEQFF.